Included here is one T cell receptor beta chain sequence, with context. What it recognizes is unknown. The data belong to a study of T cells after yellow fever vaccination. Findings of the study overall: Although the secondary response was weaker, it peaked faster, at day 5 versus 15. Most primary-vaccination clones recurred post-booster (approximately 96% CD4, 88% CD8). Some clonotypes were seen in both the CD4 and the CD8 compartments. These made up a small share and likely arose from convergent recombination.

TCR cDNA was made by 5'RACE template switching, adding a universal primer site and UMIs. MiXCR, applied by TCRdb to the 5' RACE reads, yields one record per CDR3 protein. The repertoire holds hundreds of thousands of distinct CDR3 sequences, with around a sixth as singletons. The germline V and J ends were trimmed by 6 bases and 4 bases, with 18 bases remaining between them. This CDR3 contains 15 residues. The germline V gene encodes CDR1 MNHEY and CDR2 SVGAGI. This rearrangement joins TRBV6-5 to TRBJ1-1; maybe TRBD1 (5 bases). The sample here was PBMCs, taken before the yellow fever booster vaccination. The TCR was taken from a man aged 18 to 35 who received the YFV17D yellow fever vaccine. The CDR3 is CASRLELRVRTEAFF. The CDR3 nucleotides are TGTGCCAGCAGACTTGAGCTCAGGGTTCGCACTGAAGCTTTCTTT.